Shown below are 8 T cell receptor beta chains from a single sample sequenced in a study of cytomegalovirus exposure and HLA in healthy donors. The PCR employed 60 Vbeta primers together with 13 Jbeta primers. Data came from immunoSEQ multiplex PCR; TCRdb stores just in-frame clones and leaves some out. The sample consists of approximately 170,000 clones, approximately 71% of them appearing once. Sequencing was carried out using PBMCs. The receptors were gathered from a girl aged 10 to 17 in good health and CMV-seronegative.

This clone was detected once. The chain combines TRBV6-1 with TRBJ1-5; perhaps TRBD1 as D (5 bases). Germline CDR1 MNHNS, CDR2 SASEGT. Trimming cost V 7 bases and J 8 bases, with 15 bases left between them. The CDR3 contains 13 residues. The CDR3 region is CASNTWAGEPQHF. In nucleotides, the CDR3 is TGTGCCAGCAATACATGGGCGGGGGAGCCCCAGCATTTT.

This chain links TRBV2 with TRBJ2-2; unclear D gene. Trimming left V 7 bases short and J 0 bases short, with 9 bases between. Germline V lookup: CDR1 SNHLY, CDR2 FYNNEI. This CDR3 has 14 residues. CDR3 in DNA: TGTGCCAGCAATGGTAGATCGAACACCGGGGAGCTGTTTTTT. Translation gives CASNGRSNTGELFF.

V gene TRBV4-2 combines with J gene TRBJ2-7; the match to TRBD1 covers 9 bases. This CDR3 has 15 residues. CDR1 is LGHNA, CDR2 YNFKEQ, per germline. V shed 2 bases, J shed 4 bases, and the junction held 6 bases outside the gene matches. CDR3 in DNA: TGTGCCAGCAGCCAATATACAGGGGGCGGATACGAGCAGTACTTC. This translates into CASSQYTGGGYEQYF.

The count of this clone is one. Other DNA sequences from this sample encode an identical CDR3 as well. The V and J genes are TRBV5-1 and TRBJ1-1, with 10 bases lining up with TRBD1. The germline gives CDR1 SGHRS, CDR2 YFSETQ. V trimming: 5 bases; J trimming: 5 bases; junction bases outside the gene matches: 6. CDR3 length: 14 amino acids. The CDR3, as DNA: TGCGCCAGCAGAGCGGGACAGGGGAGAACTGAAGCTTTCTTT. It yields the protein CASRAGQGRTEAFF.

The genes are TRBV5-6 and TRBJ2-7, with 7 bases lining up with TRBD1. Germline CDR1 and CDR2: SGHDT and YYEEEE. V lost 3 bases to trimming and J lost 3 bases; unmatched junction nucleotides: 12. The CDR3 is 16 residues long. CDR3 protein: CASSSFTPGGGYEQYF. In DNA, the CDR3 is TGTGCCAGCAGCTCGTTTACGCCAGGGGGTGGCTACGAGCAGTACTTC.

The genes are TRBV7-9 and TRBJ1-3, with no clear D. V lost 3 bases and J lost 2, with 14 bases in between. The CDR3 has 16 amino acids. The V gene's germline CDR1 is SEHNR and CDR2 FQNEAQ (reference sequence). This chain's CDR3 is CASSFQAGLAGNTIYF. CDR3 DNA: TGTGCCAGCAGCTTTCAGGCAGGCCTGGCTGGAAACACCATATATTTT.

This clone has a handful of counts. The chain joins TRBV19 to TRBJ1-5; 12 bases map to TRBD1. The CDR3 totals 14 residues. V dropped 6 bases and J dropped 11; count of bases not matched to a gene: 8. CDR1 is LNHDA, CDR2 SQIVND, per germline (reference sequence). The CDR3 reads CASRGTGGVSAQHF. The CDR3 DNA is TGTGCCAGTAGGGGGACAGGGGGCGTCTCGGCCCAGCATTTT.

The CDR3 spells CASSSNSDTQYF. For the CDR3, the DNA is TGTGCCAGCAGCTCCAATAGCGATACGCAGTATTTT. The chain couples TRBV9 to TRBJ2-3; D gene uncertain. Between the trimmed V and J ends, which lost 4 bases and 6 bases, there was a span of 9 bases. The germline V gene has CDR1 SGDLS and CDR2 YYNGEE. The CDR3 sequence is 12 residues long.